The 32 T cell receptor beta chains listed next were all sequenced from one sample in a study of T cell repertoires in cytomegalovirus infection. TCRdb re-analysed the reads in MiXCR, keeping a single row per CDR3 protein. Among around 430,000 distinct CDR3 sequences listed, approximately 40% were seen once. Their cognate antigens are unknown. The sample was cultured PBMCs, taken from culture after CMV antigen stimulation. The receptors shown here come from a human donor in good health (CMV status not recorded). Some clones in this sample may be carry-over from other donors' samples.

This sequence joins TRBV19 and TRBJ2-1; TRBD1 matches at 10 bases. The CDR3 is 15 residues long. Germline V gives CDR1 LNHDA, CDR2 SQIVND (reference sequence). Trimming took 3 bases from V and 2 from J; bases not matched to a gene: 1. The CDR3 sequence: CASSMTGGAYNEQFF. In DNA, the CDR3 is TGTGCCAGTAGTATGACAGGGGGCGCCTACAATGAGCAGTTCTTC.

This chain uses TRBV6-1 with TRBJ2-3; 10 positions match TRBD2. After removal of 6 bases from V and 4 bases from J, the junction contained 4 bases not matched to a gene. This CDR3 has 14 amino acids. Germline V gene lookup returns CDR1 MNHNS and CDR2 SASEGT. CDR3 amino acids: CASRASGSSDTQYF. CDR3 in DNA: TGTGCCAGCAGGGCTAGCGGGAGCTCAGATACGCAGTATTTT.

The chain is built from TRBV5-4 and TRBJ2-7, with 8 bases that match TRBD2. V lost 4 bases, J lost 7 bases, and 13 bases stayed unmatched. Germline V gene data show CDR1 as SGHNT and CDR2 as YYREEE (reference sequence). The CDR3 is 15 amino acids. The CDR3: CASSHAEREKTEQYF. The CDR3 DNA is TGTGCCAGCAGCCACGCGGAGCGGGAGAAGACGGAGCAGTACTTC.

This clonotype was picked up a small number of times. J is TRBJ2-1 and V is TRBV7-8; 8 positions agree with TRBD2. Trimming removed 5 bases from V and 15 bases from J; junction bases left unmatched: 18. CDR3 size: 15 residues. Germline-derived CDR1 and CDR2 are SGHVS and FQNEAQ. DNA of the CDR3: TGTGCCAGCAGCCTCGCGGGGGGACCCGGTGCGGGTCTGTTCTTC. This encodes CASSLAGGPGAGLFF.

There are a few counts of this clonotype. This chain uses TRBV11-2 with TRBJ2-7; D possibly corresponds to TRBD1 (5 bases). The CDR3 runs to 14 residues. V gave up 6 bases and J gave up 2 bases, with 14 bases separating them. Germline CDR1 reads SGHAT; CDR2 reads FQNNGV. The CDR3 spells CASSRGRIAYEQYF. CDR3 coding DNA: TGTGCCAGCAGTAGGGGCAGAATAGCCTACGAGCAGTACTTC.

This chain uses TRBV6-6 with TRBJ2-7; 8 bases fit TRBD2. The CDR3 extends over 15 amino acids. From germline, CDR1 is MNHNY and CDR2 SVGAGI (reference sequence). V dropped 6 bases and J dropped 6; count of bases not matched to a gene: 13. The CDR3: CASRGEPGGVGEQYF. The CDR3 DNA reads TGTGCCAGCAGGGGGGAACCGGGGGGGGTGGGCGAGCAGTACTTC.

This CDR3 is CASSLGQGSNQYF. CDR3 nucleotide sequence: TGTGCCAGCAGCTTAGGACAGGGGTCCAATCAGTACTTC. The chain links TRBV7-8 to TRBJ2-7, with 8 bases aligning to TRBD1. V was clipped by 1 base and J by 10 bases; unmatched bases: 6. Germline-derived CDR1 and CDR2 are SGHVS and FQNEAQ. CDR3 size: 13 residues.

This clonotype was recorded a few times. The chain couples TRBV7-3 to TRBJ2-1; D possibly uses TRBD1 or TRBD2 (5 bases each). The CDR3 spans 15 residues. Trimming took off 5 bases at V and 2 bases at J, with 13 bases between the two ends. Germline V CDR1 and CDR2: SGHTA, FQGTGA. The CDR3 region has the DNA TGTGCCAGCAGCCCAACGGGGACCACCTACAATGAGCAGTTCTTC. Translation gives CASSPTGTTYNEQFF. The full variable domain, its missing parts supplied by reference TRBV7-3 and TRBJ2-1, is GAGVSQTPSNKVTEKGKYVELRCDPISGHTALYWYRQSLGQGPEFLIYFQGTGAADDSGLPNDRFFAVRPEGSVSTLKIQRTERGDSAVYLCASSPTGTTYNEQFFGPGTRLTVL.

The chain is built from TRBV28 and TRBJ2-7; 8 nucleotides align to TRBD1. Germline assignment: CDR1 MDHEN and CDR2 SYDVKM. The CDR3 runs to 16 residues. J was trimmed by 1 base and V by 1 base; bases with no gene match: 6. The chain's CDR3 is CASSLSGTGFSYEQYF. As DNA, the CDR3 is TGTGCCAGCAGTTTATCCGGGACAGGATTTTCCTACGAGCAGTACTTC.

This chain uses TRBV7-6 with TRBJ2-2, with 10 bases aligning to TRBD2. Germline assignment: CDR1 SGHVS and CDR2 FNYEAQ. CDR3 length equals 15 residues. The V gene end was trimmed by 6 bases and the J gene end by 5 bases; junction bases not matched to a gene: 6. CDR3 region: CASSLIAGGTGELFF. CDR3 nucleotides: TGTGCCAGCAGTCTTATAGCGGGGGGAACCGGGGAGCTGTTTTTT.

With respect to this clonotype: The germline gene is not matched at one end of the junction; a read error may be the cause. The chain carries TRBV4-1 and TRBJ2-1, with D perhaps matching TRBD2 (5 bases). The germline V gene has CDR1 MGHRA and CDR2 YSYEKL. This CDR3 is built from 13 residues. The DNA for the CDR3 is TGCGCCAGCAGCCGACAAGCGGAAAATGAGCCGTTCTTC. It translates to CASSRQAENEPFF.

This clonotype showed up just a few times. The chain joins TRBV7-2 to TRBJ1-2, with D unclear. CDR1 SGHTA and CDR2 FQGNSA come from the germline V gene. V lost 5 bases, J lost 2 bases, and 12 bases lay in between. This CDR3 is 14 amino acids long. The CDR3 nucleotides are TGTGCCAGCAGCCCCGACCTCACAAACTATGGCTACACCTTC. Its translation: CASSPDLTNYGYTF.

A few counts support this clonotype. The V gene is TRBV12-3 or TRBV12-4, the J gene TRBJ1-2; D gene ambiguous. The length of the CDR3 is 20 residues. Deletions cut 4 bases from V and 3 bases from J, with 30 bases between. The CDR3 is CASSSTYGRGRLGVDYGYTF. Here the CDR3 DNA reads TGTGCCAGCAGTTCTACTTACGGACGAGGGAGGCTCGGGGTCGACTATGGCTACACCTTC.

The chain carries TRBV7-8 and TRBJ1-1; tentative D call: TRBD1 (6 bases). Germline assignment: CDR1 SGHVS and CDR2 FQNEAQ. The CDR3 spans 14 residues. With 4 bases removed from V and 4 bases from J, the gap between germline ends came to 13 bases. The CDR3 loop reads CASSSQGQVTEAFF. Written as DNA, the CDR3 is TGTGCCAGCAGCTCCCAGGGGCAGGTCACTGAAGCTTTCTTT.

This clonotype was counted only a few times. The V and J genes are TRBV2 and TRBJ2-1, with a tentative D call TRBD1 (5 bases). Between the trimmed V and J ends, which lost 0 bases and 4 bases, there was a span of 16 bases. Per germline, CDR1 SNHLY and CDR2 FYNNEI. This CDR3 region has 17 residues. The DNA for the CDR3 is TGTGCCAGCAGTGAAGCGGTGTTAAGGGGCCCTTACAATGAGCAGTTCTTC. Its translation is CASSEAVLRGPYNEQFF.

This clonotype showed up just a few times. The gene calls are TRBV7-2 and TRBJ2-5; 7 nucleotides agree with TRBD2. The CDR3 runs 15 residues. The J segment lost 4 bases and the V segment lost 3 bases, leaving 8 bases of the junction unmatched. Per the germline V gene, CDR1 is SGHTA and CDR2 is FQGNSA. The CDR3, as DNA: TGTGCCAGCAGCTTCTTTGCGGGGGAGGGAGAGACCCAGTACTTC. Amino acids: CASSFFAGEGETQYF.

This sequence joins TRBV6-6 and TRBJ1-6; 10 nucleotides line up with TRBD1. CDR3 size: 17 residues. Germline V gene sequence: CDR1 MNHNY, CDR2 SVGAGI (reference sequence). The V segment lost 0 bases and the J segment 10 bases; nucleotides outside the gene matches: 9. CDR3 in amino acids: CASSYSGAGQGMSPLHF. CDR3 nucleotide sequence: TGTGCCAGCAGTTACTCAGGGGCGGGACAGGGGATGTCACCCCTCCACTTT.

This clonotype was seen a handful of times. The J gene is TRBJ1-5, the V gene TRBV7-2; TRBD1 is a possible D gene (6 bases). The CDR3 has 15 amino acids. V was pared by 1 base and J by 3 bases, with 10 bases between. Germline CDR1 is SGHTA and CDR2 is FQGNSA. This chain's CDR3 is CASSLGGDINQPQHF. In nucleotides, the CDR3 is TGTGCCAGCAGCTTAGGTGGGGACATCAATCAGCCCCAGCATTTT.

This clonotype was seen a few times. This sequence joins TRBV7-8 and TRBJ2-7; either TRBD1 or TRBD2 may fit D (5 bases each). CDR1 and CDR2 (germline): SGHVS, FQNEAQ. This CDR3 contains 15 residues. The V end lost 8 bases, the J end lost 1 base, and 18 bases lay between the germline ends. CDR3 bases: TGTGCCAGCCAAGGAGGATGGGGCCCTTCCTACGAGCAGTACTTC. Protein: CASQGGWGPSYEQYF. Together with reference TRBV7-8 and TRBJ2-7, the CDR3 gives the full variable domain: GAGVSQSPRYKVAKRGQDVALRCDPISGHVSLFWYQQALGQGPEFLTYFQNEAQLDKSGLPSDRFFAERPEGSVSTLKIQRTQQEDSAVYLCASQGGWGPSYEQYFGPGTRLTVT.

This clonotype was seen only a few times. The V and J genes are TRBV7-6 and TRBJ2-7; D may be TRBD1 or TRBD2 (6 bases each). CDR1 is SGHVS and CDR2 is FNYEAQ in the germline V gene. V lost 3 bases to trimming and J lost 5 bases, with 20 bases between them. The CDR3 length is 16 residues. This chain's CDR3 is CASSFSGDKPKHEQYF. The DNA for the CDR3 is TGTGCCAGCAGCTTCTCGGGGGACAAACCCAAACACGAGCAGTACTTC. Looking up the rest from reference TRBV7-6 and TRBJ2-7 gives the full variable domain: GAGVSQSPRYKVTKRGQDVALRCDPISGHVSLYWYRQALGQGPEFLTYFNYEAQQDKSGLPNDRFSAERPEGSISTLTIQRTEQRDSAMYRCASSFSGDKPKHEQYFGPGTRLTVT.

CDR3 sequence reads: CASSLAAAAFGEQYF. Here the CDR3 DNA reads TGCGCCAGCAGCTTAGCGGCAGCCGCCTTTGGCGAGCAGTACTTC. The chain joins TRBV5-1 to TRBJ2-7; tentative D call: TRBD2 (5 bases). The germline V gene has CDR1 SGHRS and CDR2 YFSETQ. The CDR3 loop spans 15 amino acids. Trimming stripped 2 bases from V and 6 bases from J, with 18 bases between.

The V gene is TRBV7-9, the J gene TRBJ1-5; D might be TRBD1 (5 bases). The V gene lost 5 bases and the J gene lost 6 bases, with 14 bases spanning the gap. The CDR3 spans 14 residues. Germline V gene lookup returns CDR1 SEHNR and CDR2 FQNEAQ (reference sequence). CDR3 nucleotides: TGTGCCAGCAGCCCCTCAGGGTTCCGTCAGCCCCAGCATTTT. Encoded protein: CASSPSGFRQPQHF.

The V and J genes are TRBV7-2 and TRBJ2-1; 8 bases agree with TRBD1. CDR3 length: 15 amino acids. The germline CDR1 and CDR2 sequences are SGHTA and FQGNSA. Trimming at V came to 5 bases and at J to 4 bases, leaving 7 bases not matched to a gene. The CDR3 nucleotides are TGTGCCAGCAGCCTGGACAGGGTTATGTACAATGAGCAGTTCTTC. Translating it yields CASSLDRVMYNEQFF.

This chain uses TRBV12-3 or TRBV12-4 with TRBJ2-1, with unresolved D. Trimming left V 5 bases short and J 5 bases short, with 4 bases between. The length of the CDR3 is 11 residues. CDR3 amino acids: CASSTNNEQFF. The CDR3 DNA reads TGTGCCAGCAGTACTAACAATGAGCAGTTCTTC.

Note on this clonotype: The junction and the germline gene differ at one end; a read error may be behind it. The chain couples TRBV7-4 to TRBJ2-4; 8 bases are shared with TRBD1. CDR3 length: 14 residues. The germline gives CDR1 SGHVT, CDR2 SQSDAQ. CDR3 amino acids: CASSNGQGPNILYF. CDR3 sequence (DNA): TGTGCCAGCAGCAACGGACAGGGCCCAAACATTCTGTACTTC.

A few counts support this clonotype. This sequence joins TRBV7-2 and TRBJ2-5, with 9 bases lining up with TRBD1. Germline values: CDR1 SGHTA, CDR2 FQGNSA. The CDR3 length is 13 residues. With 3 bases clipped from V and 7 bases from J, the junction kept 3 bases outside the gene matches. CDR3 in amino acids: CASSLGQGGTQYF. The CDR3 DNA reads as TGTGCCAGCAGCTTGGGACAGGGTGGGACCCAGTACTTC. Full variable domain (missing parts from reference TRBV7-2 and TRBJ2-5): GAGVSQSPSNKVTEKGKDVELRCDPISGHTALYWYRQSLGQGLEFLIYFQGNSAPDKSGLPSDRFSAERTGGSVSTLTIQRTQQEDSAVYLCASSLGQGGTQYFGPGTRLLVL.

This clonotype was seen more than once but under ten times. V gene TRBV4-1 combines with J gene TRBJ2-1, with 13 positions matching TRBD2. Germline V gene lookup returns CDR1 MGHRA and CDR2 YSYEKL. The CDR3 runs 23 residues. The trim removed 0 bases at V and 1 base at J, leaving 18 bases unmatched. CDR3: CASSQDSRGLAGRRNGSYNEQFF. CDR3 coding DNA: TGCGCCAGCAGCCAAGACTCCCGGGGACTAGCGGGAAGAAGAAATGGGTCCTACAATGAGCAGTTCTTC.

There are a few counts of this clonotype. The CDR3 spells CASSSQPGGEQYF. CDR3 in DNA: TGTGCCAGCAGCTCCCAACCTGGGGGCGAGCAGTACTTC. The V and J genes are TRBV7-2 and TRBJ2-7; tentatively, D is TRBD1 or TRBD2 (5 bases each). V lost 4 bases to trimming and J lost 6 bases, with 13 bases between them. The CDR3 length is 13 residues. The germline V gene encodes CDR1 SGHTA and CDR2 FQGNSA.

The gene calls are TRBV19 and TRBJ1-3, with a weak D call TRBD1 (6 bases). In germline, CDR1 is LNHDA, CDR2 SQIVND (reference sequence). The CDR3 extends over 12 amino acids. The V end was cut by 4 bases, the J end by 8 bases, with 9 bases between. The CDR3 DNA reads as TGTGCCAGTAGTAACAGGGTAGACACCATATATTTT. Translation: CASSNRVDTIYF.

The table lists this clonotype with a few counts. V and J are TRBV19 and TRBJ2-7; a weak D match, TRBD2 (6 bases). The CDR3 is made up of 17 amino acids. Germline CDR1 and CDR2: LNHDA and SQIVND (reference sequence). V was shortened by 7 bases and J by 3 bases, with 25 bases between the two germline ends. CDR3 sequence: CASTMVAKTGESYEQYF. The CDR3 nucleotides read TGTGCCAGTACCATGGTAGCGAAGACGGGAGAGAGCTACGAGCAGTACTTC.

The V gene is TRBV6-6, the J gene TRBJ1-6, with 7 bases aligning to TRBD1. The CDR3 length is 15 residues. V was pared by 2 bases and J by 6 bases, with 4 bases of the junction left unmatched. Per germline, CDR1 MNHNY and CDR2 SVGAGI (reference sequence). In nucleotides, the CDR3 is TGTGCCAGCAGTTACCGGGGACAGTCTAATTCACCCCTCCACTTT. This translates into CASSYRGQSNSPLHF.

This clonotype was seen ten or more times. This chain joins TRBV7-2 and TRBJ1-2, with D possibly TRBD1 on 5 matching bases. This CDR3 contains 15 residues. Trimming removed 3 bases at V and 4 bases at J, with 15 bases between. Germline CDR1 is SGHTA and CDR2 is FQGNSA. As DNA, the CDR3 is TGTGCCAGCAGCTTGGGGTGGGGGGACCGCTATGGCTACACCTTC. The encoded protein is CASSLGWGDRYGYTF.